Below, 13 T cell receptor beta chains from the same sample are listed, as sequenced in a study of CD8+CD57+ T cells in acquired aplastic anemia. Genomic DNA was employed as the template in profiling TCR beta VDJ and CDR3. TCRdb called the reads again in MiXCR, with one record for every CDR3 protein. This sample has hundreds of thousands of distinct CDR3 sequences, with approximately 33% found just once. Those patients picked for sequencing had displayed CD8+CD57+ cell expansion on flow cytometry. Sample: sorted CD4+, CD8+, or CD8+CD57+ T cells (not recorded which) from PBMCs. The receptor source for this set is a human donor with aplastic anemia.

This chain joins TRBV3-1 and TRBJ2-7, with D unresolved. Germline V gene data show CDR1 as LGHDT and CDR2 as YNNKEL (reference sequence). The CDR3 contains 14 residues. The V and J ends lost 3 bases and 4 bases respectively, with 13 bases between them. The CDR3 coding sequence is TGTGCCAGCAGCCATTCGTGCCGCTCGTACGAGCAGTACTTC. This gives the protein CASSHSCRSYEQYF.

The V call is TRBV11-1, the J call TRBJ1-4, with a weak D call TRBD1 (5 bases). Trimming cost V 2 bases and J 3 bases, with 13 bases left between them. The germline CDR1 and CDR2 sequences are SGHAT and FQDESV (reference sequence). CDR3 length equals 16 residues. The CDR3 protein is CASSLISLGPNEKLFF. CDR3 bases: TGTGCCAGCAGCTTAATCTCCTTGGGGCCTAATGAAAAACTGTTTTTT. Full variable domain (remainder filled in from reference TRBV11-1 and TRBJ1-4): EAEVAQSPRYKITEKSQAVAFWCDPISGHATLYWYRQILGQGPELLVQFQDESVVDDSQLPKDRFSAERLKGVDSTLKIQPAELGDSAMYLCASSLISLGPNEKLFFGSGTQLSVL.

This clonotype was picked up a small number of times. The chain has TRBV7-9 and TRBJ1-2; 9 bases fit TRBD1. Germline V lookup: CDR1 SEHNR, CDR2 FQNEAQ (reference sequence). This CDR3 spans 13 amino acids. V lost 5 bases, J lost 7 bases, and 5 bases stayed unmatched. As DNA, the CDR3 is TGTGCCAGCAGCGCCGGGACAGGGCTTGGCTACACCTTC. Translating it yields CASSAGTGLGYTF.

This chain uses TRBV10-3 with TRBJ1-1, with a weak D call TRBD1 (6 bases). Per the germline V gene, CDR1 is ENHRY and CDR2 is SYGVKD. V dropped 10 bases and J dropped 1 base, with 16 bases sitting between them. This CDR3 is built from 14 residues. CDR3 nucleotide sequence: TGTGCCAGCACCAAAAGGGGACAGAACACTGAAGCTTTCTTT. This gives the protein CASTKRGQNTEAFF.

This clonotype was seen a few times. This chain joins TRBV6-1 and TRBJ1-5, with a weak D call TRBD1 (5 bases). The CDR3 is made up of 14 amino acids. V lost 6 bases, J lost 4 bases, and 13 bases lay in between. The germline gives CDR1 MNHNS, CDR2 SASEGT. In DNA, the CDR3 is TGTGCCAGCAGAGAGACAGCGGGGAATCAGCCCCAGCATTTT. Translating it yields CASRETAGNQPQHF.

Here the CDR3 reads CASSARTYTGELFF. CDR3 sequence (DNA): TGTGCCAGCAGTGCCCGGACATACACCGGGGAGCTGTTTTTT. The chain joins TRBV25-1 to TRBJ2-2; possible D gene TRBD1, 5 bases. Germline V gives CDR1 MGHDK, CDR2 SYGVNS. The CDR3 loop spans 14 amino acids. V dropped 4 bases and J dropped 3 bases, with 9 bases sitting between them.

This clonotype has only a few counts. V and J are TRBV20-1 and TRBJ2-1; TRBD2 agrees at 11 bases. Germline V gives CDR1 DFQATT, CDR2 SNEGSKA (reference sequence). This CDR3 region has 17 residues. After removal of 3 bases from V and 0 bases from J, the junction contained 7 bases not matched to a gene. CDR3 residues: CSARDLAGGSSYNEQFF. CDR3 nucleotide sequence: TGCAGTGCTAGGGATCTAGCGGGGGGAAGCTCCTACAATGAGCAGTTCTTC.

The sample holds many counts of this clonotype. The V call is TRBV19, the J call TRBJ1-5; TRBD1 might be the D (5 bases). The V end lost 7 bases, the J end lost 1 base, and 14 bases lay between the germline ends. The CDR3 runs to 15 residues. CDR1 and CDR2 (germline): LNHDA, SQIVND (reference sequence). The CDR3 DNA is TGTGCCAGTAACCTCGAGAACAGGAGCAATCAGCCCCAGCATTTT. As protein: CASNLENRSNQPQHF.

This clonotype occurred once. This rearrangement joins TRBV15 to TRBJ1-1; D call uncertain. V shed 6 bases and J shed 13 bases, with 12 bases lying between them. The V gene's germline CDR1 is LNHNV and CDR2 YYDKDF (reference sequence). The CDR3 runs to 10 residues. Here the CDR3 reads CATSPRPCFF. The CDR3 DNA reads as TGTGCCACCAGTCCTAGGCCATGTTTCTTT.

The V call is TRBV6-5, the J call TRBJ2-3; no firm D call. The CDR3 has 14 amino acids. V shed 0 bases and J shed 5 bases, with 9 bases lying between them. Germline V gene lookup returns CDR1 MNHEY and CDR2 SVGAGI. CDR3 DNA sequence: TGTGCCAGCAGTTACTCGATGGTTGGAGATACGCAGTATTTT. Amino acid sequence: CASSYSMVGDTQYF.

The V and J genes are TRBV10-3 and TRBJ1-1; the D gene is possibly TRBD1 (6 bases). Germline-derived CDR1 and CDR2 are ENHRY and SYGVKD. This CDR3 has 16 amino acids. V was pared by 6 bases and J by 4 bases, with 21 bases between. The CDR3 is CAISRGNRVRPTEAFF. DNA for the CDR3: TGTGCCATCAGCCGAGGGAACAGGGTTAGGCCCACTGAAGCTTTCTTT.

Concerning this clonotype itself: Lacking the conserved final phenylalanine or tryptophan, this CDR3 likely reflects a read error. The chain links TRBV5-1 to TRBJ2-7; D possibly corresponds to TRBD2 (5 bases). CDR3 size: 13 residues. Germline assignment: CDR1 SGHRS and CDR2 YFSETQ. V was pared by 5 bases and J by 0 bases, with 9 bases between. The CDR3 region has the DNA TGCGCCAGCAGGTTAAGCGGCTCCTACGAGCAGTACCTC. This gives the protein CASRLSGSYEQYL.

Only one count was recorded for this clonotype. V and J are TRBV3-1 and TRBJ2-2; 8 positions agree with TRBD1. The CDR3 covers 15 residues. The V segment lost 3 bases and the J segment 7 bases; nucleotides outside the gene matches: 7. Germline CDR1 reads LGHDT; CDR2 reads YNNKEL (reference sequence). CDR3 region: CASSHRTGFGGELFF. The CDR3 DNA follows: TGTGCCAGCAGCCACAGGACAGGGTTCGGCGGGGAGCTGTTTTTT.